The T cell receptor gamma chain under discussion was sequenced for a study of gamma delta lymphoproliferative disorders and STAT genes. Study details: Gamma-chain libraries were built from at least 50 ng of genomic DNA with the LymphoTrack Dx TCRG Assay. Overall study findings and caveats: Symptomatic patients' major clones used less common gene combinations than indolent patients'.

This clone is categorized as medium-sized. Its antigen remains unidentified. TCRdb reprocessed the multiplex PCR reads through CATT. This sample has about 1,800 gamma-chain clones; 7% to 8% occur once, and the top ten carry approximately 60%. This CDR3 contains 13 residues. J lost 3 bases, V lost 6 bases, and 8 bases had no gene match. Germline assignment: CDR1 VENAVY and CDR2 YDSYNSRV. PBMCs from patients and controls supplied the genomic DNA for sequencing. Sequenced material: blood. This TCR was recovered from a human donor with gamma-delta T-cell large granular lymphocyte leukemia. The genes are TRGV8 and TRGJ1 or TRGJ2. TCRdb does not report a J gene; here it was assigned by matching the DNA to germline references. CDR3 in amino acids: CATWTSCYYKKLF. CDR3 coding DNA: TGTGCCACCTGGACCTCTTGTTATTATAAGAAACTCTTT.